This TCR beta chain came from a study of blood T cell repertoires in COVID-19. On the study more broadly: T cells, B-cell-depleted T cells, or PBMCs provided the cDNA or gDNA that served as material.

The V and J ends lost 7 bases and 8 bases, in that order; junction bases with no gene match: 15. The germline CDR1 and CDR2 sequences are MNHNY and SVGAGI (reference sequence). This CDR3 has 16 amino acids. Study processing details: Scientists estimated how many nucleated cells there were by amplifying reference gene primers. The repertoire was sequenced with immunoSEQ multiplex PCR; TCRdb's copy has only in-frame clones and lacks some. That table furnishes V, J and clone size, whereas the DNA furnished D and trimming. Of roughly 150,000 clones in the sample, about 83% were seen once. V is TRBV6-6 and J is TRBJ1-2, with 11 bases fitting TRBD1. The source of this sequence is a man aged 60 to 75 with acute or convalescent COVID-19. The sequenced sample was peripheral blood. The CDR3 region has the DNA TGTGCCAGCAAAATGGGAGGACAGGGGGCCTTAGGGGGCTACACCTTC. The encoded protein is CASKMGGQGALGGYTF.